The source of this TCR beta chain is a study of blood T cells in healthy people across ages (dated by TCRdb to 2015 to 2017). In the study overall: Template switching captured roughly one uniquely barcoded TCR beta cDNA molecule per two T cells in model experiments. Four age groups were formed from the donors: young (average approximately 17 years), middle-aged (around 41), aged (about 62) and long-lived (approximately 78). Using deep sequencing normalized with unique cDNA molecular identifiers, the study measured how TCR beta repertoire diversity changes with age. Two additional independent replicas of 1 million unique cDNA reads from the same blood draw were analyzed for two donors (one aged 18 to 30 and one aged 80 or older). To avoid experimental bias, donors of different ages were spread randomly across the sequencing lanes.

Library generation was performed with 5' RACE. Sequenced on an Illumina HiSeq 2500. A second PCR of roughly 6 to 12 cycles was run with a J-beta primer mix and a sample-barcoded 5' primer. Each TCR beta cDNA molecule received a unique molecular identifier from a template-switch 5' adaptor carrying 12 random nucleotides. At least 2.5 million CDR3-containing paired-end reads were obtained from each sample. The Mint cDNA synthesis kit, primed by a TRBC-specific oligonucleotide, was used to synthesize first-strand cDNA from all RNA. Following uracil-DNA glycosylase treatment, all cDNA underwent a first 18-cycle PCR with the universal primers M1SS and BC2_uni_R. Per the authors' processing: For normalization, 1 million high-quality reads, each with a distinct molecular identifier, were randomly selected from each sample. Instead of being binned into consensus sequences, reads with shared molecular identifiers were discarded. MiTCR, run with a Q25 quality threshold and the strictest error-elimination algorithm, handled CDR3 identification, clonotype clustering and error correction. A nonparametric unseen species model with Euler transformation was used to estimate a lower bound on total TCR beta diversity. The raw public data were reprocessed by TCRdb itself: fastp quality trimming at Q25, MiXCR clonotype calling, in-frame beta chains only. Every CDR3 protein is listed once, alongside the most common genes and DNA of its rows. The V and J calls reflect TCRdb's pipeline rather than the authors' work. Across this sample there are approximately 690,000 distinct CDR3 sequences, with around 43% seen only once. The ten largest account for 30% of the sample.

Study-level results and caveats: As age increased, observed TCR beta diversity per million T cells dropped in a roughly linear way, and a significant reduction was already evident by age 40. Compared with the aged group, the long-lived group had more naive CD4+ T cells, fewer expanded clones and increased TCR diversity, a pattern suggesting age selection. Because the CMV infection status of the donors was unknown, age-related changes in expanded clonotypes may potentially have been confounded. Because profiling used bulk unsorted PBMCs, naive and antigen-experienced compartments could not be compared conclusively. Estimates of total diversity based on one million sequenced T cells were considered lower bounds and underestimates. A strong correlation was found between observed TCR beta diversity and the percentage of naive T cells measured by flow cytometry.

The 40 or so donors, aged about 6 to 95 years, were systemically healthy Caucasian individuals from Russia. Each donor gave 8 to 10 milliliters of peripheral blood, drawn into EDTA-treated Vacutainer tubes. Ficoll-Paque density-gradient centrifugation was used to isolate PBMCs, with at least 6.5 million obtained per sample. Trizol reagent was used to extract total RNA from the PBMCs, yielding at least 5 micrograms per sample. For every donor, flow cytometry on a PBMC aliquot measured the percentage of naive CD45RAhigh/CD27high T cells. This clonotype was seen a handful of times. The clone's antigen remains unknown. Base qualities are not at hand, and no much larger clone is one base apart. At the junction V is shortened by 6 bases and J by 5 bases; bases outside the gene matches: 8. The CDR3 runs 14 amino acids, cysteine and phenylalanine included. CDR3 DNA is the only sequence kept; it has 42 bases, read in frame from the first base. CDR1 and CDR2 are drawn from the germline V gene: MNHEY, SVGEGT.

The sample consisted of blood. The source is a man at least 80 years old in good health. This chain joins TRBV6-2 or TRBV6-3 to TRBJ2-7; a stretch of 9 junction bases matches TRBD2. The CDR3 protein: CASSPSGRRNEQYF. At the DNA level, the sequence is TGTGCCAGCAGCCCCAGCGGGAGGAGAAACGAGCAGTACTTC.